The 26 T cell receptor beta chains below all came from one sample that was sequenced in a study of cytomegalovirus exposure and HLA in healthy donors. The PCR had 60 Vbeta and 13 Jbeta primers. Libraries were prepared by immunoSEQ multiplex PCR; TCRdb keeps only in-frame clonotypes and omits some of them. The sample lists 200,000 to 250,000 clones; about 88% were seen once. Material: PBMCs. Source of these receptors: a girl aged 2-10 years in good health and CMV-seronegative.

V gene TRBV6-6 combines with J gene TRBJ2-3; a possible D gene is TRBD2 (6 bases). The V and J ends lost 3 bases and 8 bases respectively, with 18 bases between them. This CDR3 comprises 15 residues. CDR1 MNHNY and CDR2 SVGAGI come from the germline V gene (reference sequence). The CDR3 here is CASSYRRAGGVTQYF. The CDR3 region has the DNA TGTGCCAGCAGTTATAGGAGGGCCGGTGGAGTTACGCAGTATTTT.

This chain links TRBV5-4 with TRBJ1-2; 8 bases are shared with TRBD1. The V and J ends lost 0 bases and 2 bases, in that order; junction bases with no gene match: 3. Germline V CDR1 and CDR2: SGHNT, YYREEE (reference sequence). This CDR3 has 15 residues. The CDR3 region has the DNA TGTGCCAGCAGCTTGGGACAGGGGTTCAACTATGGCTACACCTTC. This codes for CASSLGQGFNYGYTF.

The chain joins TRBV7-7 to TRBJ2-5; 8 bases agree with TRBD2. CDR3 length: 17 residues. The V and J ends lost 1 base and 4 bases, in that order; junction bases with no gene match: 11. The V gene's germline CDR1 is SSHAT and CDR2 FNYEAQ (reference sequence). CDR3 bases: TGTGCCAGCAGCTTAGGAAAGGGACTAGTGGGAGTAGAGACCCAGTACTTC. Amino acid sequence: CASSLGKGLVGVETQYF.

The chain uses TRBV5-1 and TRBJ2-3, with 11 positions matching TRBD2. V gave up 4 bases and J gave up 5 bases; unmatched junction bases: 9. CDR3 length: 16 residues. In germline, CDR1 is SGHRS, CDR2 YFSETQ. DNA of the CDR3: TGCGCCAGCAGCCCCTTAGCGGGAGGGCTGGGAGATACGCAGTATTTT. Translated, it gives CASSPLAGGLGDTQYF.

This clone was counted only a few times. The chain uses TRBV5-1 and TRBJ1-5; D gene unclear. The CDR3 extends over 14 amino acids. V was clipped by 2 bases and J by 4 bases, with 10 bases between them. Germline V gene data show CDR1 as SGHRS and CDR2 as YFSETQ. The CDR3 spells CASSFRGGNQPQHF. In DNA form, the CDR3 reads TGCGCCAGCAGCTTTCGGGGAGGGAATCAGCCCCAGCATTTT.

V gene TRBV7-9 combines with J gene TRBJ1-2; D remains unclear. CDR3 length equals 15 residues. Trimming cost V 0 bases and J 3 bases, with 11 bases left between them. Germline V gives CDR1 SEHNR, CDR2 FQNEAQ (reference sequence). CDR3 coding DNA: TGTGCCAGCAGCTTAGCGGATGCGGGGTACTATGGCTACACCTTC. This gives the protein CASSLADAGYYGYTF.

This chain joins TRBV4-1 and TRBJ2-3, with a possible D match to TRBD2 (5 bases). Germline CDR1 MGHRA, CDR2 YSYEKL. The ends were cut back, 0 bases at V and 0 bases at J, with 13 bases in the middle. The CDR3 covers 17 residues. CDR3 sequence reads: CASSQESSAGSTDTQYF. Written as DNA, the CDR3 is TGCGCCAGCAGCCAAGAATCCTCGGCGGGTAGCACAGATACGCAGTATTTT.

As DNA, the CDR3 is TGTGCCTGGAGTGTGCGGACAGGGATATCTTCCTACGAGCAGTACTTC. It specifies CAWSVRTGISSYEQYF. The chain uses TRBV30 and TRBJ2-7, with 8 bases that match TRBD1. Germline V gives CDR1 GTSNPN, CDR2 SVGIG (reference sequence). This CDR3 spans 16 amino acids. After removal of 0 bases from V and 1 base from J, the junction contained 8 bases not matched to a gene. The full variable domain, its missing parts supplied by reference TRBV30 and TRBJ2-7, is SQTIHQWPATLVQPVGSPLSLECTVEGTSNPNLYWYRQAAGRGLQLLFYSVGIGQISSEVPQNLSASRPQDRQFILSSKKLLLSDSGFYLCAWSVRTGISSYEQYFGPGTRLTVT.

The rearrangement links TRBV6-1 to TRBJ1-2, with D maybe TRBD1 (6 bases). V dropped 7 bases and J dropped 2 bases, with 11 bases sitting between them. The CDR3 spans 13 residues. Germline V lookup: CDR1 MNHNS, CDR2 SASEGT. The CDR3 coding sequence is TGTGCCAGCACCTGGGGGGGCAACTATGGCTACACCTTC. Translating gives CASTWGGNYGYTF.

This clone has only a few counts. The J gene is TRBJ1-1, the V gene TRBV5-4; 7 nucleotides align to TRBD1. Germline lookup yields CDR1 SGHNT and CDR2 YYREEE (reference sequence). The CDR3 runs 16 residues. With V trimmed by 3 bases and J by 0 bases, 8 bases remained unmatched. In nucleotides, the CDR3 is TGTGCCAGCAGCTATTCAGGGGGGCCTATGAACACTGAAGCTTTCTTT. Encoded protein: CASSYSGGPMNTEAFF.

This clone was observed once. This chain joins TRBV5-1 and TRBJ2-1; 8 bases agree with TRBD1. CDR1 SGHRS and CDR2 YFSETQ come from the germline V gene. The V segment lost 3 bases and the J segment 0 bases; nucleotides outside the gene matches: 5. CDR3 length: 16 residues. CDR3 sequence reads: CASSSGTGLSYNEQFF. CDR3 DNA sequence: TGCGCCAGCAGCTCAGGGACAGGTCTCTCCTACAATGAGCAGTTCTTC. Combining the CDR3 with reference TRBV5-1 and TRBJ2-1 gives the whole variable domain KAGVTQTPRYLIKTRGQQVTLSCSPISGHRSVSWYQQTPGQGLQFLFEYFSETQRNKGNFPGRFSGRQFSNSRSEMNVSTLELGDSALYLCASSSGTGLSYNEQFFGPGTRLTVL.

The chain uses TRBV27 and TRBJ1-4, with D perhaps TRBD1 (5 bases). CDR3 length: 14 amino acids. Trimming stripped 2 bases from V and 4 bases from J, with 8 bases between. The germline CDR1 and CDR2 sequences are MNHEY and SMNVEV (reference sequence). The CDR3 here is CASSLNRLNEKLFF. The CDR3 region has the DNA TGTGCCAGCAGTTTAAACAGGCTTAATGAAAAACTGTTTTTT.

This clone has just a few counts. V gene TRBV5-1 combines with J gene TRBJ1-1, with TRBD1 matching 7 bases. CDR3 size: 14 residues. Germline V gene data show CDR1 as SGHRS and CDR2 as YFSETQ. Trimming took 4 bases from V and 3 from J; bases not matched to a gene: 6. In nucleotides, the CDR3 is TGCGCCAGCAGCATGACAGGGATCGACACTGAAGCTTTCTTT. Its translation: CASSMTGIDTEAFF.

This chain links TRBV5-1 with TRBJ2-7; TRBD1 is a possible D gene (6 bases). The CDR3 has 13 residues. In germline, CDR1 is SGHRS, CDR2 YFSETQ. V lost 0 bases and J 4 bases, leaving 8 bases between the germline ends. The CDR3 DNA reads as TGCGCCAGCAGCTTGGGGACAGTTTACGAGCAGTACTTC. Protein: CASSLGTVYEQYF.

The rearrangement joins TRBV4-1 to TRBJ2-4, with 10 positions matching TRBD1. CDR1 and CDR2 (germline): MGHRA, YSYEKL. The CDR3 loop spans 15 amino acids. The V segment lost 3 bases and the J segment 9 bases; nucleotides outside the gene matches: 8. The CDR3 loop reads CASSQETGGRSIQYF. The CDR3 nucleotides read TGCGCCAGCAGCCAGGAGACAGGGGGCCGTAGCATTCAGTACTTC.

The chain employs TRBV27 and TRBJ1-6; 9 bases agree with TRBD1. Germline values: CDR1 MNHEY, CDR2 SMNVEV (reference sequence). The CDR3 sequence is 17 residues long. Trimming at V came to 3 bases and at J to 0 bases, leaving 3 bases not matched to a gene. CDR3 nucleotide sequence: TGTGCCAGCAGTTTTCGGGACAGGGACTCCTATAATTCACCCCTCCACTTT. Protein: CASSFRDRDSYNSPLHF.

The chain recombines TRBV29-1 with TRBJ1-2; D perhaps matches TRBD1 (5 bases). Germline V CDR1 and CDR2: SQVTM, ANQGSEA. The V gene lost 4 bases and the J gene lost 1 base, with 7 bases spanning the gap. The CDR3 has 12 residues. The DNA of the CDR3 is TGCAGCGTTGGGGGGGGTAACTATGGCTACACCTTC. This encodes CSVGGGNYGYTF.

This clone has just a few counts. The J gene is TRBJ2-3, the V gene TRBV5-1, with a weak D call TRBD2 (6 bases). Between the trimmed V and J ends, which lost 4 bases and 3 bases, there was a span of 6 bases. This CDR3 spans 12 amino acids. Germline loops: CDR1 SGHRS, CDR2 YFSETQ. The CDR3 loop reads CASSGGTDTQYF. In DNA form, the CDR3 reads TGCGCCAGCAGCGGGGGGACAGATACGCAGTATTTT.

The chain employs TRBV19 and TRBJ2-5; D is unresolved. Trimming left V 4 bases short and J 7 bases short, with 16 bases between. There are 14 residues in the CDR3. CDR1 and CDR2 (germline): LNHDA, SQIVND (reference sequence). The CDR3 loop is CASSTGRLPRTQYF. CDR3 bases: TGTGCCAGTAGTACAGGCAGATTACCTCGGACCCAGTACTTC.

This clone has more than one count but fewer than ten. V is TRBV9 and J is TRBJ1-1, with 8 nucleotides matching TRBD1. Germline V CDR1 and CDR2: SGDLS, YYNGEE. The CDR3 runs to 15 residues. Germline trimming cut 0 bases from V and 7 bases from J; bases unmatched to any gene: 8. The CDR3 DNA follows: TGTGCCAGCAGCGTAGGACCAGGGGGCGGCGGTGAAGCTTTCTTT. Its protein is CASSVGPGGGGEAFF.

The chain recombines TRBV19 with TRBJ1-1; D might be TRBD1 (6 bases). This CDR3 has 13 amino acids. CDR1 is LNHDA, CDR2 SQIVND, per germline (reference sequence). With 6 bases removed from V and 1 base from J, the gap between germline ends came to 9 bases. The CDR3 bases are TGTGCCAGTAGGCGGACAGCGAACACTGAAGCTTTCTTT. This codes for CASRRTANTEAFF.

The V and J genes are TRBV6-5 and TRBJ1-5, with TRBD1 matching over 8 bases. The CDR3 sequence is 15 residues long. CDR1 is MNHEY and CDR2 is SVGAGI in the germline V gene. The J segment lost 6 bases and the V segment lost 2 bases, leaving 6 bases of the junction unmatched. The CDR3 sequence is CASSYRQGASQPQHF. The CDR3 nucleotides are TGTGCCAGCAGTTACAGGCAGGGGGCGAGTCAGCCCCAGCATTTT.

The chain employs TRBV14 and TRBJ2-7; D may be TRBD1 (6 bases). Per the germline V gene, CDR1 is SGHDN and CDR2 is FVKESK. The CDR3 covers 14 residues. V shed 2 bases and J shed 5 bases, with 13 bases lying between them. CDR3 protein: CASSQIEGDHEQYF. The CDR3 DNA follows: TGTGCCAGCAGCCAAATAGAGGGGGACCACGAGCAGTACTTC.

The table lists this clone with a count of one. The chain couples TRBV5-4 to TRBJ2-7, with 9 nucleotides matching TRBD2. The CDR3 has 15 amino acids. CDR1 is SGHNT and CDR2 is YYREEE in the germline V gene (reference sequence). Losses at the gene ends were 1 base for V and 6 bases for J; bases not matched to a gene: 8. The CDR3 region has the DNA TGTGCCAGCAGCTTGAGGGCTAGCGGGGCCCCCGAGCAGTACTTC. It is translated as CASSLRASGAPEQYF.

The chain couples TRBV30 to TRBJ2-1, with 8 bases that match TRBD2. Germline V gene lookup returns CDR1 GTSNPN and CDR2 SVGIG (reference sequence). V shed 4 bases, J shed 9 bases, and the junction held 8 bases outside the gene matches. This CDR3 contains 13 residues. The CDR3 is CAWILAGMGEQFF. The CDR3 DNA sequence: TGTGCCTGGATTCTAGCGGGTATGGGTGAGCAGTTCTTC. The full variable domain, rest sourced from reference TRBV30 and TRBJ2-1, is SQTIHQWPATLVQPVGSPLSLECTVEGTSNPNLYWYRQAAGRGLQLLFYSVGIGQISSEVPQNLSASRPQDRQFILSSKKLLLSDSGFYLCAWILAGMGEQFFGPGTRLTVL.

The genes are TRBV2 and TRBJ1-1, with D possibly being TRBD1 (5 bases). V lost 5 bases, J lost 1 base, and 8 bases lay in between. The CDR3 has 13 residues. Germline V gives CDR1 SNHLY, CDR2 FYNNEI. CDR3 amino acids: CASSYRTNTEAFF. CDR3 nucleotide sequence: TGTGCCAGCAGTTACAGGACGAACACTGAAGCTTTCTTT.